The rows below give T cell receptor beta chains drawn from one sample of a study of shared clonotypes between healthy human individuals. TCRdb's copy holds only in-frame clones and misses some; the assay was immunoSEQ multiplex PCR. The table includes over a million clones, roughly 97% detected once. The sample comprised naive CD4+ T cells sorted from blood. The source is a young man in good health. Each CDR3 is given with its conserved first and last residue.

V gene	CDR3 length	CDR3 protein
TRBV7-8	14	CASTWDSYTGELFF
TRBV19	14	CASSPPGLRETQYF
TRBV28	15	CASSLWRTGAGELFF
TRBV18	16	CASSPLGRAITDTQYF
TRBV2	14	CASSEVGGSQPQHF
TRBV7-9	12	CASSRGLETQYF
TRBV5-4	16	CASSLDGQGWNTEAFF
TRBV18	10	CASSSGEAFF
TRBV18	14	CASSIRGQGQTQYF
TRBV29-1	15	CSAGLAGGFMNTQYF
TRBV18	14	CASSPLAVQETQYF
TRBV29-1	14	CSVAGTETTYEQYF
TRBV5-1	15	CASRYSGTGAGEAFF
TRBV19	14	CASTLGGEKSEQYF
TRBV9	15	CASSTRDRHAGELFF
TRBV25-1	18	CASSEYIPGQGMVPEAFF
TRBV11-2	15	CASSLAPTNNQPQHF
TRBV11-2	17	CASSDRLAGGSTDTQYF
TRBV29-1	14	CSVNGRGNQETQYF
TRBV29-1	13	CSVETGTNYGYTF
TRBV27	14	CASSPRGLPYEQYF
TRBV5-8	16	CASSLRALIAKNIQYF
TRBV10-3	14	CAIRASGSGETQYF
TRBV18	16	CASSPTPGTLAHEQYF
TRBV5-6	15	CASSPGKGFGNTIYF
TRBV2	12	CASSEASETQYF
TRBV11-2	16	CASRTLSGTSQETQYF
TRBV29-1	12	CSVEEGNTEAFF
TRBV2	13	CASGQNWGNGYTF
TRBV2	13	CASTNSIAGELFF
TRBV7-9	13	CASSLINTGELFF
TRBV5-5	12	CASSLMWDEQFF
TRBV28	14	CASSLRPNTGELFF
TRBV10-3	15	CAISARDRGINEQFF
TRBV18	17	CASSPLTSGSNTGELFF
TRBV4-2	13	CASSQDRLAPPDF
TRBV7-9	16	CASSTTAETTNEKLFF
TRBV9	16	CASSVVGSSGANVLTF
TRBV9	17	CASSVDPAGEVQETQYF
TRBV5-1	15	CASSPTGTGSYEQYF
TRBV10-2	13	CASSESGSDTQYF
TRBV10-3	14	CAITDSLANYGYTF
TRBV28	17	CASSALGSGRHSYEQYF
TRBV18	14	CASSRDRGDTEAFF
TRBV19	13	CASSIVQGDGYTF
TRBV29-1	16	CSVEDRWGADTGELFF
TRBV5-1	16	CASSPNSGMGVNEQFF
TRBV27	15	CASSLSWGGGYGYTF
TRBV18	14	CASSPASGSYEQYF
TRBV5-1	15	CASRLGLAGGYEQFF
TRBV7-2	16	CASSSDRVSTNEKLFF
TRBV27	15	CASSFYGSANEKLFF
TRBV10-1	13	CASSEGHLYEQYF
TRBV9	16	CASTSSGDRSTDTQYF